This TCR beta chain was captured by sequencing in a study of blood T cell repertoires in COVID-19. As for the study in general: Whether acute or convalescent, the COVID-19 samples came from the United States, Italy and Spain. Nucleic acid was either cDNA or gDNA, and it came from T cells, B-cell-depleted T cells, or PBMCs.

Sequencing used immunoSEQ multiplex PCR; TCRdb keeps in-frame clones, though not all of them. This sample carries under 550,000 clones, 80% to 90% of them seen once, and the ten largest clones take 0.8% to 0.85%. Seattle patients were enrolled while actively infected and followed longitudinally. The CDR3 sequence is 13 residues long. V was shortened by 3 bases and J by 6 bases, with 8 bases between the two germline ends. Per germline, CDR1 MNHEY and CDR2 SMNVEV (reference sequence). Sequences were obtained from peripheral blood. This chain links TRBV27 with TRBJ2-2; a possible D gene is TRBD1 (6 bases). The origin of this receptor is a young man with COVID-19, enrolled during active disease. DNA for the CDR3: TGTGCCAGCAGTTTCACAGGGTCCGGGGAGCTGTTTTTT. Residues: CASSFTGSGELFF.